The rows below give T cell receptor beta chains drawn from one sample of a study of control samples from healthy donors and cancer patients. Profiling relied on immunoSEQ multiplex PCR, and the TCRdb table lists in-frame clones only, not all of them. The sample contains 150,000 to 200,000 clones, approximately 90% of which appear only once. Sequencing was carried out using blood. These receptors all stem from a woman in her twenties or thirties in good health. The CDR3 runs from the conserved cysteine through the conserved F or W. Fields, in order: clone size, V gene, J gene, D gene, CDR3 protein, CDR3 DNA. The D gene is left open where the match is weak. Not every row has a clone size; where given, it reads once, few, many or a size class.

abundance: .
v_gene: TRBV12-5
j_gene: TRBJ1-1
d_gene: TRBD1
CDR3aa: CASGLVIDRESTEAFF
CDR3nt: TGTGCTAGTGGTTTGGTAATTGACAGGGAGAGCACTGAAGCTTTCTTT

abundance: .
v_gene: TRBV18
j_gene: TRBJ2-5
d_gene: TRBD1
CDR3aa: CASSPLSDRVRETQYF
CDR3nt: TGTGCCAGCTCACCACTTTCCGACAGGGTGAGAGAGACCCAGTACTTC

abundance: .
v_gene: TRBV5-1
j_gene: TRBJ2-2
d_gene: TRBD2
CDR3aa: CASRPGGSGITGELFF
CDR3nt: TGCGCCAGCAGGCCTGGAGGTAGCGGGATCACCGGGGAGCTGTTTTTT

abundance: .
v_gene: TRBV6-6
j_gene: TRBJ2-7
d_gene: .
CDR3aa: CASCGAGEEYEQYF
CDR3nt: TGTGCCAGTTGTGGGGCAGGGGAAGAATACGAGCAGTACTTC

abundance: .
v_gene: TRBV2
j_gene: TRBJ1-1
d_gene: .
CDR3aa: CASTKRAEAFF
CDR3nt: TGTGCCAGCACCAAAAGGGCGGAAGCTTTCTTT

abundance: .
v_gene: TRBV6-1
j_gene: TRBJ2-5
d_gene: .
CDR3aa: CASSERAGLETQYF
CDR3nt: TGTGCCAGCAGTGAGCGCGCGGGACTGGAGACCCAGTACTTC

abundance: .
v_gene: TRBV5-4
j_gene: TRBJ1-3
d_gene: TRBD1
CDR3aa: CASSFDRAGNTIYF
CDR3nt: TGTGCCAGCAGCTTTGACAGGGCTGGAAACACCATATATTTT

abundance: .
v_gene: TRBV19
j_gene: TRBJ1-5
d_gene: .
CDR3aa: CASMRADYYSNQPQHF
CDR3nt: TGTGCCAGTATGCGGGCAGACTATTATAGCAATCAGCCCCAGCATTTT

abundance: .
v_gene: TRBV5-6
j_gene: TRBJ1-1
d_gene: .
CDR3aa: CASSFKGNTEAFF
CDR3nt: TGTGCCAGCAGCTTTAAAGGGAACACTGAAGCTTTCTTT

abundance: .
v_gene: TRBV5-4
j_gene: TRBJ2-1
d_gene: .
CDR3aa: CASSSPEGASYNEQFF
CDR3nt: TGTGCCAGCAGCTCACCCGAGGGAGCCTCCTACAATGAGCAGTTCTTC

abundance: .
v_gene: TRBV5-1
j_gene: TRBJ2-7
d_gene: TRBD2
CDR3aa: CASSLVLAATYEQYF
CDR3nt: TGCGCCAGCAGCTTGGTGCTAGCGGCAACCTACGAGCAGTACTTC

abundance: .
v_gene: TRBV30
j_gene: TRBJ2-1
d_gene: TRBD2
CDR3aa: CAWSGGLAGGVTLQRKYNEQFF
CDR3nt: TGTGCCTGGAGTGGGGGACTAGCGGGAGGGGTTACCCTCCAGCGAAAGTACAATGAGCAGTTCTTC

abundance: once
v_gene: TRBV19
j_gene: TRBJ1-1
d_gene: TRBD1
CDR3aa: CASSIRQGMNTEAFF
CDR3nt: TGTGCCAGTAGTATACGACAGGGGATGAACACTGAAGCTTTCTTT

abundance: .
v_gene: TRBV6-1
j_gene: TRBJ2-3
d_gene: TRBD2
CDR3aa: CASSEAVGGADTQYF
CDR3nt: TGTGCCAGCAGTGAAGCAGTGGGAGGGGCGGATACGCAGTATTTT

abundance: .
v_gene: TRBV7-2
j_gene: TRBJ1-1
d_gene: .
CDR3aa: CASSFRTVNTEAFF
CDR3nt: TGTGCCAGCAGCTTTCGGACAGTGAACACTGAAGCTTTCTTT

abundance: .
v_gene: TRBV28
j_gene: TRBJ2-2
d_gene: TRBD1
CDR3aa: CASRLKTGVVTGELFF
CDR3nt: TGTGCCAGCAGGCTGAAGACAGGGGTTGTCACCGGGGAGCTGTTTTTT

abundance: few
v_gene: TRBV6-1
j_gene: TRBJ2-3
d_gene: TRBD2
CDR3aa: CASSDAGGGADTQYF
CDR3nt: TGTGCCAGCAGTGACGCGGGAGGGGGGGCAGATACGCAGTATTTT

abundance: .
v_gene: TRBV5-1
j_gene: TRBJ2-7
d_gene: .
CDR3aa: CASKGGEGREQQYF
CDR3nt: TGCGCCAGCAAGGGTGGAGAAGGCCGCGAGCAGCAGTACTTC

abundance: .
v_gene: TRBV7-3
j_gene: TRBJ2-3
d_gene: TRBD1
CDR3aa: CASSPLGQGSTDTQYF
CDR3nt: TGTGCCAGCAGCCCACTCGGACAGGGCAGCACAGATACGCAGTATTTT

abundance: .
v_gene: TRBV25-1
j_gene: TRBJ2-1
d_gene: TRBD2
CDR3aa: CASSVAAGASYNEQFF
CDR3nt: TGTGCCAGCAGTGTTGCAGCGGGAGCCTCCTACAATGAGCAGTTCTTC

abundance: .
v_gene: TRBV4-2
j_gene: TRBJ2-2
d_gene: TRBD2
CDR3aa: CASSPGTSGHTGELFF
CDR3nt: TGTGCCAGCAGCCCCGGGACTAGTGGGCACACCGGGGAGCTGTTTTTT

abundance: .
v_gene: TRBV5-6
j_gene: TRBJ2-3
d_gene: TRBD1
CDR3aa: CASSPRPGQGTDTQYF
CDR3nt: TGTGCCAGCAGCCCCCGACCGGGACAGGGCACAGATACGCAGTATTTT

abundance: .
v_gene: TRBV3-1/TRBV3-2
j_gene: TRBJ2-1
d_gene: TRBD2
CDR3aa: CASSPTSSGLYNEQFF
CDR3nt: TGTGCCAGCAGCCCAACTTCTAGCGGGCTATACAATGAGCAGTTCTTC

abundance: .
v_gene: TRBV9
j_gene: TRBJ2-7
d_gene: TRBD2
CDR3aa: CASSVGAGEWDEQYF
CDR3nt: TGTGCCAGCAGCGTAGGCGCGGGAGAGTGGGACGAGCAGTACTTC

abundance: .
v_gene: TRBV10-3
j_gene: TRBJ2-7
d_gene: TRBD1
CDR3aa: CAIRKDGTGPDEQYF
CDR3nt: TGTGCCATCAGGAAAGACGGGACAGGACCTGACGAGCAGTACTTC

abundance: .
v_gene: TRBV28
j_gene: TRBJ1-2
d_gene: .
CDR3aa: CASRTGNGYGYTF
CDR3nt: TGTGCCAGCAGAACAGGGAATGGCTATGGCTACACCTTC

abundance: .
v_gene: TRBV7-6
j_gene: TRBJ2-7
d_gene: TRBD1
CDR3aa: CASSLARDRGNEQYF
CDR3nt: TGTGCCAGCAGCTTAGCTCGGGACAGGGGAAACGAGCAGTACTTC

abundance: .
v_gene: TRBV21-1
j_gene: TRBJ2-6
d_gene: .
CDR3aa: CASSSPYRGVGANVLTF
CDR3nt: TGTGCCAGCAGCTCTCCATACCGAGGGGTTGGGGCCAACGTCCTGACTTTC